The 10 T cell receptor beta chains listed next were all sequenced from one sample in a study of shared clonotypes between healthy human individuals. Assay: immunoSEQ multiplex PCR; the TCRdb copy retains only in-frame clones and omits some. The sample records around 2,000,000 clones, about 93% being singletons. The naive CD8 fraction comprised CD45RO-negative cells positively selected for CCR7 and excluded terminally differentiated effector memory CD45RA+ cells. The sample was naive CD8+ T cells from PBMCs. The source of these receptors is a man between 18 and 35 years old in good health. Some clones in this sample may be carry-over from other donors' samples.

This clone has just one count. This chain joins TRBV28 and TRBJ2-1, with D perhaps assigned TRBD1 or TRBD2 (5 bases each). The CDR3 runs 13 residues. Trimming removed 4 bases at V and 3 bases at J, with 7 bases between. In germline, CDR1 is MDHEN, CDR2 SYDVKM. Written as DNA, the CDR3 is TGTGCCAGCAGTTGGGACGACTACAATGAGCAGTTCTTC. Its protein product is CASSWDDYNEQFF.

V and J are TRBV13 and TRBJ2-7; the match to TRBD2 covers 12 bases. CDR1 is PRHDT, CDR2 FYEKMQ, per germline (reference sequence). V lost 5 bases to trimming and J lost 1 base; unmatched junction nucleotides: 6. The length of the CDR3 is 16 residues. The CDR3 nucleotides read TGTGCCAGCAGCCCGGAGACTAGCGGGGGTTCCTACGAGCAGTACTTC. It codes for CASSPETSGGSYEQYF.

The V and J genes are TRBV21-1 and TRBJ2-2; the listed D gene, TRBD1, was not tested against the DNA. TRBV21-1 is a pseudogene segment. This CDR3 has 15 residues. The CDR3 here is CASSLTFAPIGELFF. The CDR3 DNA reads TGTGCCAGCAGCCTGACATTCGCCCCCATCGGGGAGCTGTTTTTT.

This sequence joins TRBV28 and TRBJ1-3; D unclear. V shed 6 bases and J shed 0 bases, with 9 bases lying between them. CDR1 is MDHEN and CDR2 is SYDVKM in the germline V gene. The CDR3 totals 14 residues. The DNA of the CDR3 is TGTGCCAGCAGGGGAGGGAGCTCTGGAAACACCATATATTTT. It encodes CASRGGSSGNTIYF.

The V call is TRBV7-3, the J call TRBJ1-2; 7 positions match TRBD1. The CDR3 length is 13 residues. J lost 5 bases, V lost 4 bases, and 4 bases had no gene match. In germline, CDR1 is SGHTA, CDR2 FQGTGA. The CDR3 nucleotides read TGTGCCAGCAGCTCCGGGACAGAGTATGGCTACACCTTC. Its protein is CASSSGTEYGYTF.

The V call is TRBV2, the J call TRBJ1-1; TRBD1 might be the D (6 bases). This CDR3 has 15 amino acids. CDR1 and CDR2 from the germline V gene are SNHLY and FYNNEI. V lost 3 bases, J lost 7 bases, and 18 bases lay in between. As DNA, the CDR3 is TGTGCCAGCAGTGATAGCGTGGGGGGCCGGAGTGAAGCTTTCTTT. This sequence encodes CASSDSVGGRSEAFF.

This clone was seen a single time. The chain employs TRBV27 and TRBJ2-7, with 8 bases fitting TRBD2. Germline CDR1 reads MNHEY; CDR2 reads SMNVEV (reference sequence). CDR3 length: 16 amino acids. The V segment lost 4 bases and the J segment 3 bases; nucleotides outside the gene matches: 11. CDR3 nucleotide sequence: TGTGCCAGCAGTTCCACCGGCGGGAGGCTGGGCTACGAGCAGTACTTC. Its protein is CASSSTGGRLGYEQYF.

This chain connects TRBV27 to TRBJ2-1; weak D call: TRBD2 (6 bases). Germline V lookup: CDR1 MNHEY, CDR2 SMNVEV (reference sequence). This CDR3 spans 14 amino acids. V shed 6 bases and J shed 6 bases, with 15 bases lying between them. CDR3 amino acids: CASRFGGGTNEQFF. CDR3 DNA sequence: TGTGCCAGCAGGTTCGGAGGAGGGACCAATGAGCAGTTCTTC.

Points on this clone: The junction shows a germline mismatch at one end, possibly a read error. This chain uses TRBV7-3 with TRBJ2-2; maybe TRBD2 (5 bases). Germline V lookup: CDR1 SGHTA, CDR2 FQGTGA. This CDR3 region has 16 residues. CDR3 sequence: CASSFSPTRNAGELFF. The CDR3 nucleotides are TGTGCCAGCAGCTTTTCCCCTACTAGGAACGCCGGGGAGCTGTTTTTT.

Written as DNA, the CDR3 is TGCAGCGCTCTCGGAGAGGCCTACGAGCAGTACTTC. This gives the protein CSALGEAYEQYF. The chain has TRBV29-1 and TRBJ2-7; D is uncertain. The CDR3 has 12 amino acids. With 7 bases removed from V and 2 bases from J, the gap between germline ends came to 12 bases. The germline V gene has CDR1 SQVTM and CDR2 ANQGSEA.